A single sample gave rise to the 28 T cell receptor beta chains below, sequenced in a study of T cells in Graves' hyperthyroidism and ophthalmopathy. The TCR beta CDR3 regions underwent amplification using RNA transcripts as the source. TCR CDR3 underwent first-round RT-PCR with the HTBI primer set. Each CDR3 protein gets one entry after TCRdb re-called the multiplex PCR reads with MiXCR. The sample carries 500,000 to 700,000 distinct CDR3 sequences, over 15% recorded once. Sequenced input: blood. The receptors shown here come from a woman between 18 and 29 years old with Graves' hyperthyroidism.

This clonotype was seen at least ten times. The rearrangement links TRBV13 to TRBJ2-5; D is possibly TRBD1 (5 bases). The V end lost 1 base, the J end lost 3 bases, and 9 bases lay between the germline ends. Germline CDR1 and CDR2: PRHDT and FYEKMQ (reference sequence). CDR3 length equals 14 residues. The CDR3 loop reads CASSLVDREETQYF. The CDR3 DNA is TGTGCCAGCAGCTTAGTAGACAGAGAAGAGACCCAGTACTTC.

This clonotype came up many times. The chain employs TRBV12-3 or TRBV12-4 and TRBJ2-7; 7 bases agree with TRBD2. This CDR3 comprises 12 residues. After removal of 6 bases from V and 4 bases from J, the junction contained 3 bases not matched to a gene. The CDR3 bases are TGTGCCAGCAGCGGGACTACTTACGAGCAGTACTTC. This translates into CASSGTTYEQYF.

The rearrangement links TRBV20-1 to TRBJ2-2, with D uncertain. CDR1 and CDR2 from the germline V gene are DFQATT and SNEGSKA (reference sequence). V was shortened by 3 bases and J by 2 bases, with 7 bases between the two germline ends. CDR3 length equals 13 residues. CDR3 sequence (DNA): TGCAGTGCTAGGTTCAGAAACACCGGGGAGCTGTTTTTT. It specifies CSARFRNTGELFF.

This sequence joins TRBV18 and TRBJ2-7, with 7 bases identical to TRBD1. The V gene's germline CDR1 is KGHSH and CDR2 LQKENI. Trimming removed 2 bases from V and 4 bases from J; junction bases left unmatched: 8. The CDR3 has 15 residues. The CDR3: CASSPYAQGLYEQYF. The CDR3 DNA is TGTGCCAGCTCACCATATGCACAGGGGCTTTACGAGCAGTACTTC.

V gene TRBV6-1 combines with J gene TRBJ2-2; D unclear. Deletions cut 10 bases from V and 3 bases from J, with 18 bases between. The CDR3 has 15 residues. Germline CDR1 and CDR2: MNHNS and SASEGT. The CDR3 reads CAIHMGGYYTGELFF. The CDR3 coding sequence is TGTGCCATTCACATGGGCGGATACTACACCGGGGAGCTGTTTTTT.

This clonotype was recorded many times. The chain couples TRBV12-3 or TRBV12-4 to TRBJ2-1; TRBD2 matches at 7 bases. The CDR3 is 15 residues long. V shed 6 bases and J 8 bases; nucleotides not matched to a gene: 13. The CDR3 DNA is TGTGCCAGCAGGGCAGGAGGCCGGGGGGTCGATGAGCAGTTCTTC. This gives the protein CASRAGGRGVDEQFF.

There are many counts of this clonotype. This sequence joins TRBV20-1 and TRBJ2-5, with 7 bases that match TRBD1. Germline CDR1 DFQATT, CDR2 SNEGSKA (reference sequence). CDR3 length: 15 amino acids. The junction had 6 bases not matched to a gene; V was cut back by 0 bases and J by 2 bases. CDR3 in amino acids: CSARDPTGSQETQYF. The DNA of the CDR3 is TGCAGTGCTAGAGATCCGACAGGGTCGCAAGAGACCCAGTACTTC.

There are many counts of this clonotype. The gene calls are TRBV7-2 and TRBJ2-3; D is perhaps TRBD2 (6 bases). V was shortened by 8 bases and J by 2 bases, with 17 bases between the two germline ends. The CDR3 is 15 residues long. The V gene's germline CDR1 is SGHTA and CDR2 FQGNSA. This chain's CDR3 is CASGYSGLTTDTQYF. The CDR3 region has the DNA TGTGCCAGCGGGTATAGCGGTCTTACCACAGATACGCAGTATTTT. The variable domain in full, completed from reference TRBV7-2 and TRBJ2-3, reads GAGVSQSPSNKVTEKGKDVELRCDPISGHTALYWYRQSLGQGLEFLIYFQGNSAPDKSGLPSDRFSAERTGGSVSTLTIQRTQQEDSAVYLCASGYSGLTTDTQYFGPGTRLTVL.

In its sample, this clonotype was seen many times. CDR3 DNA: TGCGCCAGCAGCCAAGGACAGATAAGTCCCCCGCGGGGCTACACCTTC. Encoded protein: CASSQGQISPPRGYTF. This sequence joins TRBV5-1 and TRBJ1-2; D is perhaps TRBD1 (6 bases). Trimming removed 4 bases at V and 8 bases at J, with 24 bases between. Germline V lookup: CDR1 SGHRS, CDR2 YFSETQ. The CDR3 has 16 residues.

This clonotype was counted only a few times. The chain combines TRBV6-1 with TRBJ2-7, with D maybe TRBD2 (6 bases). CDR1 and CDR2 from the germline V gene are MNHNS and SASEGT. Trimming left V 3 bases short and J 3 bases short, with 15 bases between. CDR3 size: 15 residues. This CDR3 reads CASSDYGGVGYEQYF. CDR3 coding DNA: TGTGCCAGCAGTGACTATGGAGGGGTGGGCTACGAGCAGTACTTC.

This clonotype was counted ten times or more. The chain carries TRBV2 and TRBJ2-1, with 12 bases identical to TRBD1. The V and J ends lost 6 bases and 6 bases, in that order; junction bases with no gene match: 3. Germline CDR1 is SNHLY and CDR2 is FYNNEI. The CDR3 is 14 amino acids. DNA of the CDR3: TGTGCCAGCAGGGGACAGGGGGCCTTCAATGAGCAGTTCTTC. The encoded protein is CASRGQGAFNEQFF.

This clonotype was counted many times. The rearrangement joins TRBV7-9 to TRBJ2-1, with 13 positions matching TRBD2. Germline CDR1 reads SEHNR; CDR2 reads FQNEAQ (reference sequence). Trimming removed 7 bases from V and 7 bases from J; junction bases left unmatched: 16. This CDR3 is built from 18 residues. This CDR3 reads CASTHPTSGRARSNEQFF. The CDR3 nucleotides are TGTGCCAGCACCCACCCCACTAGCGGGAGGGCCCGTAGTAATGAGCAGTTCTTC.

At least ten counts were recorded for this clonotype. The chain combines TRBV6-1 with TRBJ2-7, with D perhaps assigned TRBD1 or TRBD2 (5 bases each). CDR3 size: 15 residues. Trimming removed 3 bases from V and 2 bases from J, with 14 bases in between. In germline, CDR1 is MNHNS, CDR2 SASEGT. CDR3 protein: CASSDYRDGPYEQYF. The CDR3 bases are TGTGCCAGCAGTGATTACCGGGACGGACCCTACGAGCAGTACTTC.

This clonotype has a handful of counts. The V and J genes are TRBV20-1 and TRBJ2-5; 10 bases match TRBD2. CDR1 is DFQATT, CDR2 SNEGSKA, per germline (reference sequence). The V and J ends lost 4 bases and 4 bases, in that order; junction bases with no gene match: 9. CDR3 length: 15 residues. Here the CDR3 reads CSAKGASGSIETQYF. The CDR3 DNA reads as TGCAGTGCTAAGGGAGCTAGCGGGAGTATAGAGACCCAGTACTTC.

The table lists this clonotype with many counts. The CDR3 bases are TGTGCCAGCAGTGAACTCTGGACAGAAAGGGACTTATATGGCTACACCTTC. This translates into CASSELWTERDLYGYTF. The chain joins TRBV6-1 to TRBJ1-2; D perhaps matches TRBD1 (6 bases). Germline V gene data show CDR1 as MNHNS and CDR2 as SASEGT. V was trimmed by 2 bases and J by 5 bases, leaving 21 bases between them. The CDR3 covers 17 residues.

Only a few counts were recorded for this clonotype. The chain links TRBV28 to TRBJ2-7, with 11 bases lining up with TRBD2. CDR1 and CDR2 from the germline V gene are MDHEN and SYDVKM. The length of the CDR3 is 15 residues. The V gene end was trimmed by 5 bases and the J gene end by 1 base; junction bases not matched to a gene: 4. Here the CDR3 reads CASSPSGRLSYEQYF. In DNA form, the CDR3 reads TGTGCCAGCAGTCCTAGCGGGAGGCTTTCCTACGAGCAGTACTTC.

This clonotype was observed a few times. This chain links TRBV28 with TRBJ2-7, with a tentative D call TRBD1 (5 bases). CDR1 MDHEN and CDR2 SYDVKM come from the germline V gene. This CDR3 region has 14 residues. Trimming pared 3 bases from V and 5 bases from J, leaving 14 bases between. CDR3 region: CASSFLRVGNEQYF. The CDR3 DNA reads as TGTGCCAGCAGTTTTCTCAGGGTCGGCAACGAGCAGTACTTC.

This clonotype was picked up many times. V is TRBV12-3 or TRBV12-4 and J is TRBJ1-2, with 12 bases identical to TRBD1. This CDR3 is 15 amino acids long. V lost 5 bases and J lost 6; bases outside the gene matches: 7. The CDR3 protein is CASSPWDRGHHGYTF. The CDR3 nucleotides read TGTGCCAGCAGTCCGTGGGACAGGGGGCACCATGGCTACACCTTC.

In this sample, this clonotype turned up a few times. This chain connects TRBV6-6 to TRBJ2-5, with TRBD2 as a possible D gene (6 bases). CDR3 length: 14 residues. Trimming took 2 bases from V and 2 from J, leaving 9 bases between them. Looked up from germline, CDR1 is MNHNY and CDR2 is SVGAGI (reference sequence). The CDR3 region is CASSYGGLQETQYF. CDR3 nucleotide sequence: TGTGCCAGCAGTTACGGGGGACTGCAAGAGACCCAGTACTTC.

This clonotype has a count of ten or more. J is TRBJ2-7 and V is TRBV12-3 or TRBV12-4; 14 bases are shared with TRBD2. The V gene end was trimmed by 6 bases and the J gene end by 7 bases; junction bases not matched to a gene: 8. The CDR3 extends over 15 amino acids. The DNA for the CDR3 is TGTGCCAGCAGCCCTGGGACTAGCGGGAGCTTTGAGCAGTACTTC. It translates to CASSPGTSGSFEQYF.

The chain has TRBV3-1 and TRBJ2-7; D is possibly TRBD2 (6 bases). Germline loops: CDR1 LGHDT, CDR2 YNNKEL (reference sequence). The CDR3 length is 15 residues. V lost 2 bases, J lost 2 bases, and 13 bases lay in between. The CDR3 region has the DNA TGTGCCAGCAGCCAAAACCCGGGAGTAACCTACGAGCAGTACTTC. Translated, it gives CASSQNPGVTYEQYF.

V usage is TRBV12-3 or TRBV12-4 and J usage is TRBJ2-1, with D perhaps assigned TRBD1 or TRBD2 (5 bases each). Trimming removed 7 bases from V and 3 bases from J, with 16 bases in between. The CDR3 length is 15 residues. The CDR3 nucleotides are TGTGCCAGCATCCAAACCGGGACCATCTACAATGAGCAGTTCTTC. This codes for CASIQTGTIYNEQFF.

A few counts support this clonotype. The chain recombines TRBV12-3 or TRBV12-4 with TRBJ2-4; no clear D. The CDR3 consists of 15 residues. Trimming took off 3 bases at V and 0 bases at J, with 9 bases between the two ends. CDR3 residues: CASSLSAKAKNIQYF. CDR3 nucleotides: TGTGCCAGCAGTTTGTCTGCCAAAGCCAAAAACATTCAGTACTTC.

The CDR3 region has the DNA TGTGCCAGTATCAGTACCGGAAGACAGGGCACGGGGCCCCAGCATTTT. Amino acid sequence: CASISTGRQGTGPQHF. This chain uses TRBV19 with TRBJ1-5; 7 nucleotides match TRBD1. The CDR3 covers 16 residues. V was pared by 7 bases and J by 9 bases, with 18 bases of the junction left unmatched. Germline CDR1 and CDR2: LNHDA and SQIVND (reference sequence).

This clonotype was seen a few times. The V call is TRBV25-1, the J call TRBJ1-5; 8 bases are a match to TRBD1. The CDR3 runs 15 residues. Germline CDR1 is MGHDK and CDR2 is SYGVNS. V was clipped by 6 bases and J by 0 bases; unmatched bases: 4. The CDR3 loop is CASSAGQASNQPQHF. In nucleotides, the CDR3 is TGTGCCAGCAGCGCGGGACAGGCTAGCAATCAGCCCCAGCATTTT.

This chain joins TRBV3-1 and TRBJ2-1; either TRBD1 or TRBD2 may supply D (5 bases each). V lost 5 bases, J lost 8 bases, and 13 bases lay in between. Germline values: CDR1 LGHDT, CDR2 YNNKEL (reference sequence). The CDR3 is 13 amino acids. The chain's CDR3 is CASSKRGADEQFF. The CDR3 DNA reads as TGTGCCAGCAGCAAACGGGGCGCGGATGAGCAGTTCTTC.

This clonotype occurred many times. CDR3 protein: CASSVWGTSGTDTQYF. In DNA, the CDR3 is TGTGCCAGCAGCGTCTGGGGGACTTCTGGCACAGATACGCAGTATTTT. This chain uses TRBV9 with TRBJ2-3, with D maybe TRBD2 (6 bases). V was shortened by 2 bases and J by 1 base, with 14 bases between the two germline ends. Per the germline V gene, CDR1 is SGDLS and CDR2 is YYNGEE. CDR3 length: 16 amino acids. The full variable domain, its missing parts supplied by reference TRBV9 and TRBJ2-3, is DSGVTQTPKHLITATGQRVTLRCSPRSGDLSVYWYQQSLDQGLQFLIQYYNGEERAKGNILERFSAQQFPDLHSELNLSSLELGDSALYFCASSVWGTSGTDTQYFGPGTRLTVL.

With regard to this clonotype: A single base separates this from a much larger clone, so it may be a read error. CDR3 loop: CASSLPGGVYEQFF. The CDR3, as DNA: TGTGCCAGCAGTTTACCGGGAGGGGTGTACGAGCAGTTCTTC. The rearrangement uses TRBV28 and TRBJ2-7; 8 positions agree with TRBD2. The DNA end is a closer match to TRBJ2-1, so the J assignment may be wrong. CDR1 is MDHEN and CDR2 is SYDVKM in the germline V gene. The CDR3 consists of 14 residues.